Ten or more counts support the clone carrying this TCR beta chain. This sample was taken from a study of T-cell reconstitution after alpha-beta-depleted transplantation in children. Unique molecular identifiers tagged the TCRbeta library. TCRdb processed the PCR reads anew with MiXCR; each CDR3 protein has one entry. The sample has 150,000 to 250,000 distinct CDR3 sequences; 13% to 15% are singletons. CDR3 length: 13 amino acids. The V end lost 3 bases, the J end lost 8 bases, and 14 bases lay between the germline ends. Germline lookup yields CDR1 SGHRS and CDR2 YFSETQ. The origin of this receptor is a human donor who donated a stem cell graft to a child with acute lymphoblastic leukemia. This sample comprised PBMCs from the stem cell graft donor, obtained from the stem cell graft. This chain links TRBV5-1 with TRBJ1-2; D perhaps matches TRBD1 (6 bases). CDR3 sequence (DNA): TGCGCCAGCAGCTATTTAACAGGGACCGGCTACACCTTC. Translated: CASSYLTGTGYTF.